The 13 T cell receptor beta chains presented below share a single source sample, sequenced in a study of CD8+ T cells in alopecia areata. Treatment defined: oral pan-JAK inhibitor, 5-10 mg twice daily. Once RNA had been extracted, it was reverse transcribed into cDNA to act as the sequencing template. Sequenced by immunoSEQ multiplex PCR; TCRdb stores in-frame clones only, minus some. Of some 220,000 clones listed, about 50% are singletons. Sequenced material: CD4+ T cells sorted from blood, taken at week 4, from a patient treated with tofacitinib. Every receptor here comes from a human donor with alopecia areata.

The chain carries TRBV18 and TRBJ1-2; tentatively, D is TRBD1 (6 bases). Germline lookup yields CDR1 KGHSH and CDR2 LQKENI. Trimming took off 2 bases at V and 2 bases at J, with 15 bases between the two ends. This CDR3 region has 16 residues. The DNA for the CDR3 is TGTGCCAGCTCACCAGGGCTCAGAGGACAGAACTATGGCTACACCTTC. It yields the protein CASSPGLRGQNYGYTF. Drawing the rest from reference TRBV18 and TRBJ1-2, the complete variable domain is NAGVMQNPRHLVRRRGQEARLRCSPMKGHSHVYWYRQLPEEGLKFMVYLQKENIIDESGMPKERFSAEFPKEGPSILRIQQVVRGDSAAYFCASSPGLRGQNYGYTFGSGTRLTVV.

The chain has TRBV15 and TRBJ1-6; TRBD1 aligns across 7 bases. V shed 5 bases and J 8 bases; nucleotides not matched to a gene: 3. The length of the CDR3 is 13 residues. Germline-derived CDR1 and CDR2 are LNHNV and YYDKDF (reference sequence). CDR3 coding DNA: TGTGCCACCAGCCGACAGGGCTATTCACCCCTCCACTTT. It yields the protein CATSRQGYSPLHF.

This clone was seen only a few times. The chain employs TRBV14 and TRBJ2-1; no clear D. The V end lost 1 base, the J end lost 14 bases, and 12 bases lay between the germline ends. The CDR3 covers 12 residues. From germline, CDR1 is SGHDN and CDR2 FVKESK. The CDR3 loop is CASSQAATTKFF. The CDR3, as DNA: TGTGCCAGCAGCCAAGCTGCAACTACTAAGTTCTTC.

This rearrangement joins TRBV5-4 to TRBJ2-7; 9 bases agree with TRBD1. Germline CDR1 SGHNT, CDR2 YYREEE (reference sequence). Trimming at V came to 4 bases and at J to 5 bases, leaving 10 bases not matched to a gene. The length of the CDR3 is 15 residues. The CDR3 DNA reads as TGTGCCAGCAGCGCGTTTACAGGGGGCGCGGACGAGCAGTACTTC. It specifies CASSAFTGGADEQYF.

The table lists this clone with a few counts. The rearrangement uses TRBV12-5 and TRBJ2-2; unclear D gene. V was trimmed by 5 bases and J by 4 bases, leaving 8 bases between them. The CDR3 runs to 13 residues. Germline values: CDR1 LGHNT, CDR2 FRNRAP. The CDR3 sequence: CASGNPPTGELFF. CDR3 coding DNA: TGTGCTAGTGGTAACCCCCCCACCGGGGAGCTGTTTTTT.

This rearrangement joins TRBV4-3 to TRBJ1-1; D gene unclear. From germline, CDR1 is LGHNA and CDR2 YSLEER. The CDR3 sequence is 13 residues long. With 4 bases removed from V and 1 base from J, the gap between germline ends came to 7 bases. The CDR3 bases are TGCGCCAGCAGCCGGGCGAGGAACACTGAAGCTTTCTTT. The encoded protein is CASSRARNTEAFF.

The chain couples TRBV7-9 to TRBJ1-1, with unresolved D. Trimming cost V 1 base and J 5 bases, with 8 bases left between them. The CDR3 extends over 13 amino acids. In germline, CDR1 is SEHNR, CDR2 FQNEAQ (reference sequence). The DNA of the CDR3 is TGTGCCAGCAGCTTAGATGGAGGGACTGAAGCTTTCTTT. Amino acid sequence: CASSLDGGTEAFF.

This chain joins TRBV29-1 and TRBJ2-1; 7 positions agree with TRBD2. CDR3 length: 11 residues. The J segment lost 7 bases and the V segment lost 7 bases, leaving 4 bases of the junction unmatched. From germline, CDR1 is SQVTM and CDR2 ANQGSEA. CDR3 DNA sequence: TGCAGCGGCACGGGGGGTAATGAGCAGTTCTTC. Protein sequence: CSGTGGNEQFF.

The genes are TRBV6-4 and TRBJ2-2, with D hard to call. The CDR3 is 13 residues long. Per the germline V gene, CDR1 is MRHNA and CDR2 is SNTAGT. V was trimmed by 6 bases and J by 2 bases, leaving 7 bases between them. CDR3 amino acids: CASRLSNTGELFF. The CDR3 DNA is TGTGCCAGCAGACTCAGTAACACCGGGGAGCTGTTTTTT.

V usage is TRBV9 and J usage is TRBJ1-2; 7 bases align to TRBD1. The CDR3 sequence is 14 residues long. Germline V gene data show CDR1 as SGDLS and CDR2 as YYNGEE. V shed 4 bases and J 4 bases; nucleotides not matched to a gene: 7. CDR3 region: CASSRQGGIYGYTF. In nucleotides, the CDR3 is TGTGCCAGCAGCCGACAGGGAGGTATCTATGGCTACACCTTC. Full variable domain (rest looked up from reference TRBV9 and TRBJ1-2): DSGVTQTPKHLITATGQRVTLRCSPRSGDLSVYWYQQSLDQGLQFLIQYYNGEERAKGNILERFSAQQFPDLHSELNLSSLELGDSALYFCASSRQGGIYGYTFGSGTRLTVV.

The genes are TRBV5-1 and TRBJ1-2; 7 bases map to TRBD1. Germline V gene lookup returns CDR1 SGHRS and CDR2 YFSETQ. The trim removed 7 bases at V and 5 bases at J, leaving 8 bases unmatched. The CDR3 covers 13 residues. The CDR3 region has the DNA TGCGCCAGCCGAGTTACAGGGGAATATGGCTACACCTTC. Protein: CASRVTGEYGYTF.

V usage is TRBV5-1 and J usage is TRBJ2-1; TRBD2 is a possible D gene (6 bases). Trimming removed 4 bases at V and 8 bases at J, with 19 bases between. The CDR3 sequence is 15 residues long. Per the germline V gene, CDR1 is SGHRS and CDR2 is YFSETQ. CDR3 nucleotide sequence: TGCGCCAGCAGCAAACAGAACGCGGGGAGCTATGAGCAGTTCTTC. Its protein product is CASSKQNAGSYEQFF.

This clone turned up a few times. V and J are TRBV5-1 and TRBJ2-3, with 7 nucleotides matching TRBD2. The CDR3 is made up of 14 amino acids. Germline loops: CDR1 SGHRS, CDR2 YFSETQ. J gave up 3 bases and V 2 bases, and 3 bases lay outside the gene matches. Here the CDR3 DNA reads TGCGCCAGCAGCTTCTCGGGGGGTACAGATACGCAGTATTTT. It translates to CASSFSGGTDTQYF.